This T cell receptor (beta chain) was profiled in a study of CD8 T cells in Susac syndrome. Random hexamers primed reverse transcription of about 0.45 to 1 ug RNA. TCRdb re-analysed the immunoSEQ multiplex PCR reads in MiXCR, keeping a single row per CDR3 protein. The sample holds around 150,000 distinct CDR3 sequences, more than 90% seen once. V gave up 6 bases and J gave up 0 bases, with 15 bases separating them. The CDR3 runs to 17 residues. Germline V gene lookup returns CDR1 MNHNS and CDR2 SASEGT. The chain links TRBV6-1 to TRBJ1-6; D is uncertain. The specimen was CD4+ T cells from PBMCs. The sequence was collected from a human donor in good health. CDR3 sequence: CASRHRGVSSYNSPLHF. DNA of the CDR3: TGTGCCAGCAGGCACCGGGGTGTAAGCTCCTATAATTCACCCCTCCACTTT.